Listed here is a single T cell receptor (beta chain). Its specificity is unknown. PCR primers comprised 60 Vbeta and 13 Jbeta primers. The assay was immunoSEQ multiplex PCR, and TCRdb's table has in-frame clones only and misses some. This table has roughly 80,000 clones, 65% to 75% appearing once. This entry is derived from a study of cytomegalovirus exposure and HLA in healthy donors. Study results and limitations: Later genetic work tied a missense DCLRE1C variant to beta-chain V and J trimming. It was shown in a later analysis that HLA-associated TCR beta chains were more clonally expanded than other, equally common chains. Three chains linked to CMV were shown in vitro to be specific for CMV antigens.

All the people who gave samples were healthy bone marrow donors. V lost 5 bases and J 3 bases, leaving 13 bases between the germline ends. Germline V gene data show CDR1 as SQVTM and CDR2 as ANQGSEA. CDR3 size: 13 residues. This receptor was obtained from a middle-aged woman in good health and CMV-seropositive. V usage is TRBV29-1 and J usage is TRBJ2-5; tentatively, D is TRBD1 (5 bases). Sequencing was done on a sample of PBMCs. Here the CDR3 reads CSVWGRDEETQYF. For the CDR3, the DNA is TGCAGCGTTTGGGGCAGGGATGAAGAGACCCAGTACTTC.